The 2 T cell receptor beta chains in this list originate from one sample, sequenced in a study of neurological immune-mediated disorders. A single record per CDR3 protein comes from TCRdb applying MiXCR to the 5' RACE reads. The sample records more than 45,000 distinct CDR3 sequences, over 4% being singletons. Sequenced: PBMCs. These receptors all stem from a man aged 45 to 65 with multiple sclerosis.

This clonotype was counted between two and nine times. The chain employs TRBV4-1 and TRBJ2-1; 8 nucleotides match TRBD2. This CDR3 contains 17 residues. After removal of 3 bases from V and 7 bases from J, the junction contained 14 bases not matched to a gene. Germline V gene data show CDR1 as MGHRA and CDR2 as YSYEKL. The CDR3: CASSHARTGGPKNEQFF. In nucleotides, the CDR3 is TGCGCCAGCAGCCACGCCCGGACGGGAGGGCCGAAAAATGAGCAGTTCTTC.

Many counts were recorded for this clonotype. The rearrangement links TRBV5-1 to TRBJ1-5; no reliable D call. The CDR3 runs 15 residues. Germline CDR1 reads SGHRS; CDR2 reads YFSETQ. Trimming removed 4 bases at V and 2 bases at J, with 13 bases between. The CDR3 spells CASSADPMGNQPQHF. The CDR3 region has the DNA TGCGCCAGCAGCGCGGACCCTATGGGCAATCAGCCCCAGCATTTT.